The TCR beta chain described here comes from a study of cytomegalovirus exposure and HLA in healthy donors. Overall study results and limits: Presence/absence results assume similar sequencing depth per donor, which may not hold.

The sample holds many counts of this clone. What it binds is not known. Primers included in the PCR were 60 Vbeta and 13 Jbeta primers. Profiling relied on immunoSEQ multiplex PCR, and the TCRdb table lists in-frame clones only, not all of them. Of under 200,000 clones listed, about 80% were seen once; the top ten hold roughly 2.3%. J lost 5 bases, V lost 6 bases, and 16 bases had no gene match. The CDR3 totals 16 residues. From germline, CDR1 is SGHNT and CDR2 YYREEE (reference sequence). V is TRBV5-4 and J is TRBJ2-7, with TRBD2 matching 8 bases. The sequence was collected from a man aged 55 to 70 in good health and CMV-seronegative. The sequencing input was PBMCs. CDR3 nucleotides: TGTGCCAGCACCACCACCCCAGCGGGGGTAGTTGACGAGCAGTACTTC. Amino acids: CASTTTPAGVVDEQYF.